Sequencing of this T cell receptor beta chain was carried out in a study of human T cells and chemical hapten exposure. TCRdb reprocessed the RACE reads with MiXCR, giving one entry per CDR3 protein. The table records about 190,000 distinct CDR3 sequences, around 25% of them present only once. Findings and limits, study-wide: Expanded TCRs grouped into significantly more large CDR3 similarity clusters than controls produced. TCRs whose frequency exceeded 1 in 1000 remained the same following DPC sensitization.

Regarding time point: patch test 3, about 24 weeks after DPC sensitization. Treatment defined: therapeutic diphenylcyclopropenone sensitization with weekly scalp DPC. It was from unfractionated whole blood that total RNA was extracted. The table lists this clonotype with a few counts. Its antigen remains unidentified. Trimming removed 5 bases at V and 1 base at J, with 7 bases between. Germline V gene lookup returns CDR1 SGHTA and CDR2 FQGNSA. The CDR3 consists of 13 residues. The receptor was isolated from a woman between 40 and 50 years old with alopecia areata. Some clones in this sample may be carry-over from other donors' samples. The V gene is TRBV7-2, the J gene TRBJ2-3; D is unresolved. The sequences come from whole blood, collected in connection with sensitization to the hapten diphenylcyclopropenone (DPC). Written as DNA, the CDR3 is TGTGCCAGCAGCGCACAACGCACAGATACGCAGTATTTT. Its translation: CASSAQRTDTQYF.